This T cell receptor beta chain was recovered during a study of shared clonotypes between healthy human individuals. The CDR3 consists of 18 residues. Germline V gives CDR1 KGHSY, CDR2 FQNENV. The trim removed 4 bases at V and 0 bases at J, leaving 12 bases unmatched. This clone came up a few times. CD8 cells classed as naive were CD45RO-negative and positively selected for CCR7, excluding terminally differentiated effector memory CD45RA+ cells. Generated by immunoSEQ multiplex PCR, the TCRdb table keeps only in-frame clones and is missing some. There are around 2.1 million clones in the sample; roughly 91% occur only once, and 1.5% to 2% lies in the top ten.

This TCR was recovered from a man younger than 30 in good health. Some clones in this sample may be carry-over from other donors' samples. This sequence joins TRBV16 and TRBJ1-5, with 7 bases fitting TRBD1. The sequenced material came from naive CD8+ T cells from PBMCs. CDR3 protein: CASSPPRTGLYSNQPQHF. CDR3 in DNA: TGTGCCAGCAGCCCGCCACGGACAGGACTATATAGCAATCAGCCCCAGCATTTT.